The present T cell receptor beta chain was sequenced within a study of control samples from healthy donors and cancer patients. Generated by immunoSEQ multiplex PCR, the TCRdb table keeps only in-frame clones and is missing some. Found here are 150,000 to 200,000 clones, about nine tenths of them singletons; the top ten hold about 1.6%. The germline V gene has CDR1 MNHEY and CDR2 SVGAGI. This CDR3 is 12 amino acids long. The ends lost 7 bases at V and 3 bases at J; junction bases unmatched: 2. The chain combines TRBV6-5 with TRBJ2-7, with 8 bases that match TRBD2. The clonotype comes from a woman in her 30s in good health. What was sequenced was blood. CDR3 sequence (DNA): TGTGCCAGCACTAGCGGGTTCTACGAGCAGTACTTC. It translates to CASTSGFYEQYF.